This T cell receptor beta chain derives from a study of spatial heterogeneity in lung cancer. Background on the study: Combinations of a unique TCR and a UMI were tallied in raw reads, and on average each appeared more than ten times. Broader study findings: Resection saw ubiquitous expanded tumor TCRs appear in blood more than follow-up did.

TCR cDNA molecules were tagged individually, and each one carried a unique molecular identifier. Via MiXCR, TCRdb re-called the 5' RACE reads, giving one row per CDR3 protein. The data show 45,000 to 50,000 distinct CDR3 sequences, roughly 12% seen once. Details on this clonotype: Its antigen is as yet unknown.

Regarding time point: blood at routine non-recurrence follow-up after resection. Germline V gives CDR1 SEHNR, CDR2 FQNEAQ (reference sequence). Trimming removed 2 bases from V and 8 bases from J; junction bases left unmatched: 12. The CDR3 is 16 amino acids. The source was PBMCs, collected at follow-up. The chain employs TRBV7-9 and TRBJ1-3, with 7 positions matching TRBD1. The source of this sequence is a male donor with early-stage non-small cell lung cancer. The DNA for the CDR3 is TGTGCCAGCAGCTTATTCGGTCAACAGGGGAGATACACCATATATTTT. Encoded protein: CASSLFGQQGRYTIYF.